This TCR beta chain appears in the sequencing data of a study of T cell repertoires in cytomegalovirus infection. Looking at the study overall: CMV epitopes, recently identified HLA-C-restricted and well-studied HLA-B-restricted, were used. Indications of both CMV infection and matching HLA type were provided by public TCR beta signatures. Study findings and constraints: Summed frequency of public TCR beta families distinguished CMV carriers with the relevant HLA. Across the ex vivo response, the dominant clonotypes were HLA-C-restricted CMV-specific TCR beta clonotypes.

This clonotype came up many times. Its specificity is not known. In TCRdb, the reads were re-called with MiXCR into one record per CDR3 protein. This table holds approximately 30,000 distinct CDR3 sequences, about 19% found once. The CDR3 sequence is 15 residues long. Germline CDR1 and CDR2: SGHTA and FQGNSA. V was trimmed by 5 bases and J by 5 bases, leaving 15 bases between them. The starting material was CD8+ T cells from cultured PBMCs, obtained from culture after CMV antigen stimulation. The rearrangement uses TRBV7-2 and TRBJ2-2; the D call may be TRBD1 or TRBD2 (5 bases each). The receptor was isolated from a human donor in good health (CMV status not recorded). Some clones in this sample may be carry-over from other donors' samples. The CDR3 loop reads CASSILGAHTGELFF. CDR3 in DNA: TGTGCCAGCAGCATCCTCGGGGCGCATACCGGGGAGCTGTTTTTT.